This paragraph reports one TCR beta chain. Its antigen is unidentified. The data are from a study of T-cell memory formation after mild COVID-19. Study-level results: Clones which contracted sat mainly in CM and EM if CD4+, and in EMRA if CD8+. A subset of responding clones appeared in pre-infection memory, suggesting cross-reactive memory joined. Proof of SARS-CoV-2 specificity was absent for the second-wave clones that crested on day 37.

A 5'RACE reaction primed in the constant segment made cDNA libraries of TCR alpha and TCR beta, and these carried sample barcodes and UMIs. MiXCR, applied by TCRdb to the 5' RACE reads, yields one record per CDR3 protein. The repertoire consists of about 290,000 distinct CDR3 sequences, with around a sixth occurring once and the leading ten covering approximately 23%. V dropped 6 bases and J dropped 0 bases, with 9 bases sitting between them. Germline V CDR1 and CDR2: SGHTA, FQGNSA. The CDR3 is made up of 15 amino acids. The sequenced sample consisted of PBMCs or a T cell subset sorted from them (not recorded which). The V gene is TRBV7-2, the J gene TRBJ2-6; maybe TRBD1 (6 bases). The clonotype was recovered from a man aged 18 to 29 who had mild COVID-19 (a few samples of this study predate the infection). Cell type and time point are not known. CDR3 sequence: CASRGAFSGANVLTF. In DNA, the CDR3 is TGTGCCAGCAGGGGGGCGTTCTCTGGGGCCAACGTCCTGACTTTC. The variable domain in full, with the rest retrieved from reference TRBV7-2 and TRBJ2-6, is GAGVSQSPSNKVTEKGKDVELRCDPISGHTALYWYRQSLGQGLEFLIYFQGNSAPDKSGLPSDRFSAERTGGSVSTLTIQRTQQEDSAVYLCASRGAFSGANVLTFGAGSRLTVL.